These 20 T cell receptor beta chains share one sample of origin, sequenced in a study of shared clonotypes between healthy human individuals. TCRdb's copy holds only in-frame clones and misses some; the assay was immunoSEQ multiplex PCR. This sample carries under 200,000 clones, just under 95% of them seen once, and the ten largest clones take more than 0.06%. Sequencing was carried out using naive CD4+ T cells sorted from blood. Subset specified: CD45RA+ positively selected. Receptor source: a woman aged 30 to 39 in good health.

This clone has a single count. V gene TRBV27 combines with J gene TRBJ2-7, with 7 positions matching TRBD2. The CDR3 is made up of 15 amino acids. CDR1 MNHEY and CDR2 SMNVEV come from the germline V gene (reference sequence). The ends lost 5 bases at V and 0 bases at J; junction bases unmatched: 7. The CDR3 sequence: CASSPGTKSSYEQYF. CDR3 DNA: TGTGCCAGCAGTCCAGGGACTAAAAGCTCCTACGAGCAGTACTTC.

This clone was observed a few times. The chain is built from TRBV27 and TRBJ1-1; 9 nucleotides agree with TRBD1. Per the germline V gene, CDR1 is MNHEY and CDR2 is SMNVEV (reference sequence). V shed 5 bases and J 6 bases; nucleotides not matched to a gene: 10. This CDR3 contains 15 residues. The CDR3 bases are TGTGCCAGCAGTCCCCGACAGGGGGGGTGGTCTGAAGCTTTCTTT. Protein sequence: CASSPRQGGWSEAFF.

The chain carries TRBV9 and TRBJ2-6, with D unclear. In germline, CDR1 is SGDLS, CDR2 YYNGEE. The germline V and J ends were trimmed by 0 bases and 0 bases, with 7 bases remaining between them. The CDR3 is 16 residues long. In nucleotides, the CDR3 is TGTGCCAGCAGCGTAGATCTGGACTCTGGGGCCAACGTCCTGACTTTC. Protein: CASSVDLDSGANVLTF.

This clone has just one count. The rearrangement uses TRBV23-1 and TRBJ1-5, with D maybe TRBD1 (5 bases). TRBV23-1 is given ORF status, its function remaining uncertain. The CDR3 has 19 residues. The germline V and J ends were trimmed by 0 bases and 1 base, with 19 bases remaining between them. The CDR3 here is CASSQSAVRRGRSNQPQHF. CDR3 DNA: TGCGCCAGCAGTCAATCCGCGGTTCGGAGGGGTCGAAGCAATCAGCCCCAGCATTTT.

The CDR3 sequence is CASSFFGGVVGEQYF. CDR3 coding DNA: TGTGCCAGCAGTTTTTTTGGGGGCGTAGTAGGCGAGCAGTACTTC. The chain recombines TRBV28 with TRBJ2-7; TRBD1 might be the D (6 bases). Per the germline V gene, CDR1 is MDHEN and CDR2 is SYDVKM. Trimming pared 3 bases from V and 6 bases from J, leaving 18 bases between. This CDR3 region has 15 residues.

This chain links TRBV11-2 with TRBJ2-4; maybe TRBD2 (5 bases). This CDR3 spans 15 amino acids. The germline gives CDR1 SGHAT, CDR2 FQNNGV. The ends were cut back, 6 bases at V and 0 bases at J, with 12 bases in the middle. This CDR3 reads CASRPKLVAKNIQYF. The CDR3 DNA reads TGTGCCAGCAGGCCTAAACTAGTAGCCAAAAACATTCAGTACTTC.

This clone was picked up one time. The V gene is TRBV19, the J gene TRBJ2-7, with TRBD1 matching over 9 bases. V lost 9 bases, J lost 3 bases, and 9 bases stayed unmatched. CDR3 length: 14 amino acids. CDR1 is LNHDA, CDR2 SQIVND, per germline (reference sequence). CDR3 residues: CASTPRDRVYEQYF. As DNA, the CDR3 is TGTGCCAGCACACCCCGGGACAGGGTCTACGAGCAGTACTTC.

V is TRBV19 and J is TRBJ2-1, with TRBD1 matching over 7 bases. The CDR3 spans 14 residues. The germline V gene has CDR1 LNHDA and CDR2 SQIVND (reference sequence). After removal of 4 bases from V and 3 bases from J, the junction contained 3 bases not matched to a gene. The CDR3 is CASSRDSLYNEQFF. The CDR3 region has the DNA TGTGCCAGTAGTAGGGACAGCCTCTACAATGAGCAGTTCTTC.

The rearrangement uses TRBV5-1 and TRBJ2-7, with 9 bases matching TRBD2. The CDR3 sequence is 16 residues long. J was trimmed by 1 base and V by 4 bases; bases with no gene match: 9. Germline assignment: CDR1 SGHRS and CDR2 YFSETQ. The CDR3 bases are TGCGCCAGCAGCCCCTCCCTGACTAGCGGTTCCTACGAGCAGTACTTC. It translates to CASSPSLTSGSYEQYF.

The chain is built from TRBV28 and TRBJ1-6; the match to TRBD1 covers 10 bases. Germline V gene lookup returns CDR1 MDHEN and CDR2 SYDVKM. The CDR3 consists of 15 residues. V gave up 7 bases and J gave up 8 bases; unmatched junction bases: 8. The CDR3 DNA sequence: TGTGCCAGCAAGCCGGGACAGGGGACATATTCACCCCTCCACTTT. It codes for CASKPGQGTYSPLHF.

The rearrangement uses TRBV28 and TRBJ2-5, with a weak D call TRBD2 (6 bases). The CDR3 spans 13 residues. Germline values: CDR1 MDHEN, CDR2 SYDVKM. V gave up 5 bases and J gave up 5 bases, with 12 bases separating them. The CDR3 nucleotides read TGTGCCAGCAGTGGAGGGCCGCGGGAGACCCAGTACTTC. Its translation: CASSGGPRETQYF.

The chain recombines TRBV28 with TRBJ2-7; D is uncertain. Germline loops: CDR1 MDHEN, CDR2 SYDVKM. V gave up 5 bases and J gave up 5 bases, with 13 bases separating them. The CDR3 spans 13 residues. This CDR3 reads CASSLKGYHEQYF. CDR3 nucleotide sequence: TGTGCCAGCAGTCTGAAAGGGTACCACGAGCAGTACTTC.

The CDR3 sequence: CASSLLGSTYEQYF. In DNA, the CDR3 is TGTGCCAGCAGCTTACTCGGGTCAACTTACGAGCAGTACTTC. The genes are TRBV7-9 and TRBJ2-7; D ambiguous. V was trimmed by 2 bases and J by 4 bases, leaving 12 bases between them. Germline V lookup: CDR1 SEHNR, CDR2 FQNEAQ (reference sequence). This CDR3 spans 14 amino acids.

J is TRBJ2-7 and V is TRBV13; D is possibly TRBD1 (6 bases). The germline CDR1 and CDR2 sequences are PRHDT and FYEKMQ (reference sequence). V gave up 5 bases and J gave up 2 bases, with 19 bases separating them. This CDR3 region has 16 residues. The CDR3 bases are TGTGCCAGCAGCCCCCAGTACGGGACAAGAACCTACGAGCAGTACTTC. It translates to CASSPQYGTRTYEQYF.

The V and J genes are TRBV11-2 and TRBJ2-5, with a weak D call TRBD2 (6 bases). This CDR3 region has 11 residues. Germline V gene sequence: CDR1 SGHAT, CDR2 FQNNGV. V was clipped by 5 bases and J by 5 bases, with 6 bases between them. CDR3 DNA: TGTGCCAGCAGCCGGGGGGAGACCCAGTACTTC. The encoded protein is CASSRGETQYF.

The rearrangement uses TRBV4-1 and TRBJ1-1; TRBD1 aligns across 9 bases. The CDR3 runs 14 residues. The germline V gene has CDR1 MGHRA and CDR2 YSYEKL. Germline trimming cut 5 bases from V and 11 bases from J; bases unmatched to any gene: 12. In DNA form, the CDR3 reads TGCGCCAGCAGCTACGACCCGGACAGGGGCGGCGCTTTCTTT. Its protein is CASSYDPDRGGAFF.

The CDR3 DNA is TGTGCCAGCAGCCCTATACTAGCGAGAAACTACGAGCAGTACTTC. Amino acid sequence: CASSPILARNYEQYF. This chain uses TRBV2 with TRBJ2-5, with TRBD2 matching 7 bases. The closer fit of TRBJ2-7 to the DNA end suggests the J call may be wrong. CDR1 and CDR2 (germline): SNHLY, FYNNEI. This CDR3 has 15 residues.

This chain connects TRBV18 to TRBJ2-5; 11 bases agree with TRBD2. The V and J ends lost 3 bases and 4 bases, in that order; junction bases with no gene match: 13. Germline V lookup: CDR1 KGHSH, CDR2 LQKENI. The CDR3 covers 18 residues. The CDR3 loop reads CASSPSGTSGGVGETQYF. DNA of the CDR3: TGTGCCAGCTCACCGTCCGGGACTAGCGGCGGGGTAGGAGAGACCCAGTACTTC.

The chain carries TRBV7-2 and TRBJ2-3; D is possibly TRBD1 or TRBD2 (5 bases each). CDR3 size: 15 residues. Germline loops: CDR1 SGHTA, CDR2 FQGNSA. V dropped 1 base and J dropped 5 bases, with 13 bases sitting between them. The CDR3 is CASSLGQRGIDTQYF. The CDR3 DNA reads TGTGCCAGCAGCTTAGGCCAGAGGGGCATAGATACGCAGTATTTT.

V gene TRBV4-1 combines with J gene TRBJ2-1; 7 bases line up with TRBD2. Germline V gene lookup returns CDR1 MGHRA and CDR2 YSYEKL. V dropped 0 bases and J dropped 3; count of bases not matched to a gene: 8. The CDR3 covers 17 residues. This chain's CDR3 is CASSQDGPSGNYNEQFF. The CDR3 nucleotides read TGCGCCAGCAGCCAAGATGGGCCTAGCGGTAACTACAATGAGCAGTTCTTC.